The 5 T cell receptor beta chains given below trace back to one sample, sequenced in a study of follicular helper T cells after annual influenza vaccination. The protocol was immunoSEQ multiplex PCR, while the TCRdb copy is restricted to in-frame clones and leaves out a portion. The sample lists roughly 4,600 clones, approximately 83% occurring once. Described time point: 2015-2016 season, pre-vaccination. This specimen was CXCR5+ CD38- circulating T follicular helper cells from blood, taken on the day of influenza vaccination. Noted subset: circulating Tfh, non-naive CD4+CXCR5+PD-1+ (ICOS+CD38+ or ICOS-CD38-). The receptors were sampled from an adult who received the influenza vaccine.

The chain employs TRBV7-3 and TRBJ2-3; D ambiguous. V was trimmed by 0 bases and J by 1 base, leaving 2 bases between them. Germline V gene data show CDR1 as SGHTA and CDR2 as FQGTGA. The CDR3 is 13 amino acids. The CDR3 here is CASSLTGTDTQYF. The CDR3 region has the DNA TGTGCCAGCAGCTTAACTGGCACAGATACGCAGTATTTT.

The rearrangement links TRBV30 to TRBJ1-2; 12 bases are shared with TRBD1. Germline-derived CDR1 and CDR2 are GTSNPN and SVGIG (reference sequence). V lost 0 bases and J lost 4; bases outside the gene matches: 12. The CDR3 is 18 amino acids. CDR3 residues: CAWSVTLGQGAGSYGYTF. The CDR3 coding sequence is TGTGCCTGGAGTGTAACTTTGGGACAGGGGGCTGGATCCTATGGCTACACCTTC.

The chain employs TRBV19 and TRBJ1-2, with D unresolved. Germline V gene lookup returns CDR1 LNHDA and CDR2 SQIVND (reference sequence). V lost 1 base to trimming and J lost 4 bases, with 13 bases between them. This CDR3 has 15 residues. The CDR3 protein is CASSIGALTSYGYTF. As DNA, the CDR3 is TGTGCCAGTAGTATAGGGGCCCTGACGAGCTATGGCTACACCTTC. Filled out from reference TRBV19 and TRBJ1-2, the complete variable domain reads DGGITQSPKYLFRKEGQNVTLSCEQNLNHDAMYWYRQDPGQGLRLIYYSQIVNDFQKGDIAEGYSVSREKKESFPLTVTSAQKNPTAFYLCASSIGALTSYGYTFGSGTRLTVV.

The CDR3 coding sequence is TGCAGCGTTACCGGGACAGGCTACAATGAGCAGTTCTTC. It codes for CSVTGTGYNEQFF. The rearrangement joins TRBV29-1 to TRBJ2-1; TRBD1 matches at 8 bases. Looked up from germline, CDR1 is SQVTM and CDR2 is ANQGSEA. This CDR3 has 13 residues. Unmatched junction bases numbered 3, after V lost 5 bases and J lost 3 bases.

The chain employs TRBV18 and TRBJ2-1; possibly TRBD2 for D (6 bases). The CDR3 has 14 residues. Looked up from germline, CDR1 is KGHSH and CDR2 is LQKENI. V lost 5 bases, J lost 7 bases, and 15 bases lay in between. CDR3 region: CASSISGGLNEQFF. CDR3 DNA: TGTGCCAGCTCAATCTCTGGGGGGTTGAATGAGCAGTTCTTC.